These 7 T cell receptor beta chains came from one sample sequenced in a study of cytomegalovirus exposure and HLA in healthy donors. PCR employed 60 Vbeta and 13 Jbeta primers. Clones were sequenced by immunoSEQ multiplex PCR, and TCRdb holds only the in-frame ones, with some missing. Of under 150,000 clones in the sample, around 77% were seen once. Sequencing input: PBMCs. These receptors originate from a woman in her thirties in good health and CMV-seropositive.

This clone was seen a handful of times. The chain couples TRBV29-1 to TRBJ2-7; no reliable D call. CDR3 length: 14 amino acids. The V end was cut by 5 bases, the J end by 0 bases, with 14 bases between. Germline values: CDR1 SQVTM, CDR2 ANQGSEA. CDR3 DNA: TGCAGCGTTAAATCGGGTCGCTCCTCCTACGAGCAGTACTTC. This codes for CSVKSGRSSYEQYF.

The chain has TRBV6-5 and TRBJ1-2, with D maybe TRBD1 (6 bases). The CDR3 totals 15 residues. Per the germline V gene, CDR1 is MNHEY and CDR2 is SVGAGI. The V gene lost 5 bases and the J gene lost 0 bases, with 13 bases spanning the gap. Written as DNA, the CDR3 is TGTGCCAGCAGTAGACCGGGGGGCCCTAACTATGGCTACACCTTC. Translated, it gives CASSRPGGPNYGYTF.

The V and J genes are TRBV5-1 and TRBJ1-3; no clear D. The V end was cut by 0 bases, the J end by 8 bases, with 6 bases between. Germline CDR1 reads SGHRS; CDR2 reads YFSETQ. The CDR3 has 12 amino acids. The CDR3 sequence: CASSLVGDTIYF. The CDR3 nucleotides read TGCGCCAGCAGCTTGGTGGGAGACACCATATATTTT.

The CDR3 DNA reads as TGTGCCAGCAGCTTCGAGCGTTACAATGAGCAGTTCTTC. This encodes CASSFERYNEQFF. The chain uses TRBV5-6 and TRBJ2-1; D gene ambiguous. CDR3 length: 13 amino acids. The germline V gene has CDR1 SGHDT and CDR2 YYEEEE. V shed 2 bases and J shed 4 bases, with 7 bases lying between them.

The CDR3 protein is CSVLADRAGANVLTF. The CDR3 DNA reads TGCAGCGTTTTGGCCGACAGGGCCGGGGCCAACGTCCTGACTTTC. The chain employs TRBV29-1 and TRBJ2-6; 7 bases match TRBD1. CDR1 and CDR2 from the germline V gene are SQVTM and ANQGSEA. The J segment lost 4 bases and the V segment lost 5 bases, leaving 8 bases of the junction unmatched. The CDR3 has 15 residues.

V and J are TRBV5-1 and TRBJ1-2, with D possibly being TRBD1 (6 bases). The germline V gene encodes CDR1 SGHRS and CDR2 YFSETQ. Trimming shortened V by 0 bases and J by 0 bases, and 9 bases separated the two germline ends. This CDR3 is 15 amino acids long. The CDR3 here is CASSLDPGANYGYTF. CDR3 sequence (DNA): TGCGCCAGCAGCTTGGATCCAGGGGCTAACTATGGCTACACCTTC.

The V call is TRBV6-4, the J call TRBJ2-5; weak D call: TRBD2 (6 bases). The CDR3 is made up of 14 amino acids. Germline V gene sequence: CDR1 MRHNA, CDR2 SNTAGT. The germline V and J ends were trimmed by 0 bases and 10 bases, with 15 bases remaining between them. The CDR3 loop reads CASSDSGGGGIQYF. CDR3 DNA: TGTGCCAGCAGTGACTCTGGGGGAGGTGGGATCCAGTACTTC.